Below, one T cell receptor (beta chain) is given with its context. Data came from immunoSEQ multiplex PCR; TCRdb stores just in-frame clones and leaves some out. The table lists approximately 46,000 clones, more than 75% of them singletons. This sample was taken from a study of blood T cell repertoires in COVID-19. Looked up from germline, CDR1 is SEHNR and CDR2 is FQNEAQ (reference sequence). This CDR3 is built from 14 residues. The V gene lost 3 bases and the J gene lost 1 base, with 10 bases spanning the gap. This clonotype was obtained from a woman between 65 and 79 years old in a cohort sampled during active COVID-19. The material sequenced was peripheral blood. The chain recombines TRBV7-9 with TRBJ2-7, with D possibly matching TRBD2 (5 bases). CDR3 sequence reads: CASSLQAESYEQYF. The CDR3 DNA reads TGTGCCAGCAGCTTGCAAGCGGAGTCCTACGAGCAGTACTTC.